Only a few counts were recorded for the clone carrying this T cell receptor (beta chain). In the study's own analysis: Amplified reference gene primers provided the basis for estimating nucleated cell counts. TCRdb's copy holds only in-frame clones and misses some; the assay was immunoSEQ multiplex PCR. V and J calls and clone size are as listed in that table; D and trimming were resolved from the DNA. The data show a few hundred thousand clones, around 89% seen once. This CDR3 is 14 amino acids long. Trimming removed 4 bases from V and 7 bases from J, with 14 bases in between. CDR1 SGDLS and CDR2 YYNGEE come from the germline V gene. This sample is part of a study of blood T cell repertoires in COVID-19. In the study overall: COVID-19 samples from acute and convalescent phases originated in the United States, Italy and Spain.

The chain couples TRBV9 to TRBJ2-2, with D perhaps matching TRBD2 (6 bases). Material for sequencing was peripheral blood. The receptor's source is a woman aged 60-75 years with acute or convalescent COVID-19. CDR3 residues: CASSIRDWGGELFF. CDR3 in DNA: TGTGCCAGCAGCATTCGGGACTGGGGCGGGGAGCTGTTTTTT. The full variable domain, rest sourced from reference TRBV9 and TRBJ2-2, is DSGVTQTPKHLITATGQRVTLRCSPRSGDLSVYWYQQSLDQGLQFLIQYYNGEERAKGNILERFSAQQFPDLHSELNLSSLELGDSALYFCASSIRDWGGELFFGEGSRLTVL.